This T cell receptor beta chain was sequenced in a study of shared clonotypes between healthy human individuals. Researchers partitioned CD4+ cells into CD45RA+ naive and CD45RA-negative memory subsets. General observations from the study: A generally larger estimated richness was seen in naive subsets than in memory subsets.

Assay: immunoSEQ multiplex PCR; the TCRdb copy retains only in-frame clones and omits some. The sample records some 650,000 clones, around 97% being singletons. Comments on this clone: Its matching antigen is unknown.

This CDR3 spans 14 amino acids. The V and J ends lost 6 bases and 0 bases respectively, with 11 bases between them. Germline assignment: CDR1 MNHNS and CDR2 SASEGT. This TCR derives from a woman aged 25 to 39 in good health. The V call is TRBV6-1, the J call TRBJ1-1; D unclear. The sequencing input was naive CD4+ T cells sorted from blood. Sample subset: CD45RA+ positively selected. The CDR3 region has the DNA TGTGCCAGCAGCCAACAGAACATGAACACTGAAGCTTTCTTT. Translated: CASSQQNMNTEAFF.